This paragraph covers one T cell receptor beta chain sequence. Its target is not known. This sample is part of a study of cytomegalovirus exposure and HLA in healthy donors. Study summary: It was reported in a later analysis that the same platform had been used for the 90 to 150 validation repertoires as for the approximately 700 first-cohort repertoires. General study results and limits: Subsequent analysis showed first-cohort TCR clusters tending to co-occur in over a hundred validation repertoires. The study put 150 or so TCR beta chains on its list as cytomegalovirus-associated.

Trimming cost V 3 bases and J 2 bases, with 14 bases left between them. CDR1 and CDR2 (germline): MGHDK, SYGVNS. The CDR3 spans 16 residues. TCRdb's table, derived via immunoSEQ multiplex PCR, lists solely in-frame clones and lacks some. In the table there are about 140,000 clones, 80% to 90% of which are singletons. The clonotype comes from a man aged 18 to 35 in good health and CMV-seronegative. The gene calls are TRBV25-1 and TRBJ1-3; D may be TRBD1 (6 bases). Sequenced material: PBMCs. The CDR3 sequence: CASSEYRDQAGNTIYF. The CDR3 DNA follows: TGTGCCAGCAGTGAGTACAGGGATCAAGCTGGAAACACCATATATTTT.